The subject of this entry is one TCR beta chain. What it binds is unknown. Healthy adults negative for HIV, lacking recent acute infections or vaccinations, served as donors. The data were produced by immunoSEQ multiplex PCR, yet TCRdb's version contains in-frame clones alone and is incomplete. This table holds about 2.4 million clones, just over 90% found once. CDR1 SGHTA and CDR2 FQGNSA come from the germline V gene. CDR3 length equals 14 residues. V shed 0 bases and J shed 2 bases, with 8 bases lying between them. This sample is drawn from a study of shared clonotypes between healthy human individuals. Study-level background: Each donor's CD4 naive and CD4 memory cells filled three plates apiece, CD8 naive two, and CD8 memory one. Study-wide results and limits: Across a handful of donors, naive CD4 shared 4.5% to 6%, naive CD8 3% to 3.5%, memory CD4 2% to 2.5%, memory CD8 approximately 0.4%.

The source is a man aged 18 to 29 in good health. Sequenced sample: naive CD4+ T cells sorted from blood. Documented subset: CD45RA+ positively selected. The chain combines TRBV7-2 with TRBJ2-7; perhaps TRBD1 as D (6 bases). CDR3 amino acids: CASSLATGTYEQYF. In nucleotides, the CDR3 is TGTGCCAGCAGCTTAGCGACAGGAACCTACGAGCAGTACTTC. Supplemented by reference TRBV7-2 and TRBJ2-7, the full variable domain reads GAGVSQSPSNKVTEKGKDVELRCDPISGHTALYWYRQSLGQGLEFLIYFQGNSAPDKSGLPSDRFSAERTGGSVSTLTIQRTQQEDSAVYLCASSLATGTYEQYFGPGTRLTVT.